This passage covers 6 T cell receptor beta chains from one sample sequenced in a study of cytomegalovirus exposure and HLA in healthy donors. The PCR had 60 Vbeta and 13 Jbeta primers. Assay: immunoSEQ multiplex PCR; the TCRdb copy retains only in-frame clones and omits some. The table records about 95,000 clones, approximately 72% of them present only once. Sequenced input: PBMCs. All receptors derive from a woman between 40 and 50 years old in good health and CMV-seropositive.

The rearrangement uses TRBV27 and TRBJ2-3; 7 bases are shared with TRBD2. Germline CDR1 and CDR2: MNHEY and SMNVEV (reference sequence). The V and J ends lost 2 bases and 2 bases, in that order; junction bases with no gene match: 13. This CDR3 is built from 18 residues. This CDR3 is CASSLRPRGEGNTDTQYF. The CDR3 DNA reads as TGTGCCAGCAGTTTACGGCCTCGAGGGGAGGGGAACACAGATACGCAGTATTTT.

This chain joins TRBV11-2 and TRBJ2-5, with 11 bases that match TRBD2. Germline CDR1 is SGHAT and CDR2 is FQNNGV. This CDR3 is 16 amino acids long. The ends lost 1 base at V and 4 bases at J; junction bases unmatched: 5. CDR3 coding DNA: TGTGCCAGCAGCTTAGCTCTCGGACTAGCGGGAGAGACCCAGTACTTC. This codes for CASSLALGLAGETQYF.

V usage is TRBV1 and J usage is TRBJ2-7; TRBD2 reflects the table's D call only, with no check against the DNA. TRBV1 is an annotated pseudogene. CDR3 length equals 17 residues. CDR3 nucleotide sequence: TGCACCAGCAGCCTTTACACCTGGACTAGCGGAGCCTACGAGCAGTACTTC. Translating it yields CTSSLYTWTSGAYEQYF.

This clone has only one observation. The junction does not match germline at one end; this may be a read error. CDR3 in DNA: TGTGCCAGCAGAAGGACAGGGGAGGCAGATACGCGGTATTTT. The encoded protein is CASRRTGEADTRYF. The rearrangement uses TRBV5-6 and TRBJ2-3; 9 nucleotides line up with TRBD1. The CDR3 loop spans 14 amino acids. Germline loops: CDR1 SGHDT, CDR2 YYEEEE. Based on the CDR3 plus reference TRBV5-6 and TRBJ2-3, the full variable domain is DAGVTQSPTHLIKTRGQQVTLRCSPKSGHDTVSWYQQALGQGPQFIFQYYEEEERQRGNFPDRFSGHQFPNYSSELNVNALLLGDSALYLCASRRTGEADTRYFGPGTRLTVL.

J is TRBJ1-2 and V is TRBV10-3; 8 bases are shared with TRBD1. The CDR3 sequence is 16 residues long. Germline CDR1 is ENHRY and CDR2 is SYGVKD. After removal of 4 bases from V and 0 bases from J, the junction contained 7 bases not matched to a gene. The CDR3 spells CAISGGQGGANYGYTF. In nucleotides, the CDR3 is TGTGCCATCAGTGGCGGACAGGGTGGGGCTAACTATGGCTACACCTTC.

CDR3 residues: CASSTGHLTPNEKLFF. The CDR3 DNA reads TGTGCCAGCAGTACGGGACACCTTACCCCTAATGAAAAACTGTTTTTT. J is TRBJ1-4 and V is TRBV28; TRBD1 is a possible D gene (6 bases). Germline V CDR1 and CDR2: MDHEN, SYDVKM. Trimming removed 5 bases from V and 3 bases from J, with 16 bases in between. This CDR3 has 16 amino acids.